This T cell receptor beta chain derives from a study of human T cells and chemical hapten exposure. Study context: Per-sample TCR yield variability stemmed mainly from small pooled library volume differences. Study-wide results and caveats: TCRs at a frequency above 1 in 1000 stayed unchanged with DPC sensitization.

Germline V gene sequence: CDR1 SQVTM, CDR2 ANQGSEA. V lost 7 bases and J 1 base, leaving 5 bases between the germline ends. This CDR3 has 11 residues. Time point defined: healthy volunteer bleed at 6 weeks. Unfractionated whole blood was the source of the extracted total RNA. The sample holds many counts of this clonotype. Antigen: not known. Library construction involved attaching unique molecular identifiers to individual cDNA molecules, which allowed quantitative, reproducible TCR counting. As handled by the study authors: There were a median of around 100,000 TCRs per sample, with a range from about 23,224 to 690,600. TCRdb independently ran MiXCR on the RACE reads; one entry per CDR3 protein. The V and J calls and clone size come from TCRdb's table, not from the authors' own analysis. The repertoire holds about 77,000 distinct CDR3 sequences, with around 9.4% as singletons.

Sequenced material: whole blood. The V and J genes are TRBV29-1 and TRBJ2-1; D is undetermined. The sequence was collected from a female donor in good health. Some clones in this sample may be carry-over from other donors' samples. The CDR3 DNA sequence: TGCAGCGGTCGATCCTACAATGAGCAGTTCTTC. This gives the protein CSGRSYNEQFF.